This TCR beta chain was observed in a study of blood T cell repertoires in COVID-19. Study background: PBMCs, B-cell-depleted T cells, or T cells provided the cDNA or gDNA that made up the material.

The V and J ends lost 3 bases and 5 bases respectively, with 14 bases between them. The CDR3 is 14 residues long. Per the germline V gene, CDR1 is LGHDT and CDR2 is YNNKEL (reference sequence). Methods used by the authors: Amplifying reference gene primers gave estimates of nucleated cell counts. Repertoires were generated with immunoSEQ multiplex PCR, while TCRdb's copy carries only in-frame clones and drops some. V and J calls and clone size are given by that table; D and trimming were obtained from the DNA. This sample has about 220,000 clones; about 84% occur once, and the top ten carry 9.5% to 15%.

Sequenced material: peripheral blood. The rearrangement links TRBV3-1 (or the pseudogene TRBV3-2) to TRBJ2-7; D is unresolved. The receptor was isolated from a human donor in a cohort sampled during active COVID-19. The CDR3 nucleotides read TGTGCCAGCAGCCAGTGGGCATCCAGGAACGAGCAGTACTTC. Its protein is CASSQWASRNEQYF.